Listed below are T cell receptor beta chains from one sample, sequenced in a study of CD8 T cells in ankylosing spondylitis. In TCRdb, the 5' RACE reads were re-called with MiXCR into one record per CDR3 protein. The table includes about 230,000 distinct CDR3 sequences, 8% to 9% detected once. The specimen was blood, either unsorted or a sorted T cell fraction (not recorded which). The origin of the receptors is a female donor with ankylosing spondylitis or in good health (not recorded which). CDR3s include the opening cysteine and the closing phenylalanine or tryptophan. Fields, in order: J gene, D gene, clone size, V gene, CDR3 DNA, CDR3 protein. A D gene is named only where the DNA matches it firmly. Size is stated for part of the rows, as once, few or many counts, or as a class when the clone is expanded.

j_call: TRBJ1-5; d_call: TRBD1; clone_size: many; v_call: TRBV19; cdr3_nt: TGTGCCACCCATGGCCTGGGACAGGGGGCGAATCAGCCCCAGCATTTT; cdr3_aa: CATHGLGQGANQPQHF
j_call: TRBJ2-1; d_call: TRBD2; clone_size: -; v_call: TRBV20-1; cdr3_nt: TGCAGTGCTAGGGGGCTAGCGGGAGTATCCTACAATGAGCAGTTCTTC; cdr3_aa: CSARGLAGVSYNEQFF
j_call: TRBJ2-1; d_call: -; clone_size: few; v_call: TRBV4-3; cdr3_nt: TGCGCCAGCAGCCAAGATCGGCTAGCTAGTGATGAGCAGTTCTTC; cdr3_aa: CASSQDRLASDEQFF
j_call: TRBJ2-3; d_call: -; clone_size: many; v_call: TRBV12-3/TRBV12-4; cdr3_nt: TGTGCCAGCAGTTCTTTCCCGGAGCGGACAGATACGCAGTATTTT; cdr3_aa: CASSSFPERTDTQYF
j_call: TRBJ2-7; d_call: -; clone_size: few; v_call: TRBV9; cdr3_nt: TGTGCCAGCAGCGTAGACCTGGGGCTTTCCTACGAGCAGTACTTC; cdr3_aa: CASSVDLGLSYEQYF
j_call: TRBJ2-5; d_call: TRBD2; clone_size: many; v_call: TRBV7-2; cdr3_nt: TGTGCCAGCAGCCATAGGACTAGCGGGAGGGAGACCCAGTACTTC; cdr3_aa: CASSHRTSGRETQYF
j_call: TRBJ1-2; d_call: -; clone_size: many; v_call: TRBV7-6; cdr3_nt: TGTGCCAGCAGCCTCGGGAGCTCCCTTGGCTACACCTTC; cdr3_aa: CASSLGSSLGYTF
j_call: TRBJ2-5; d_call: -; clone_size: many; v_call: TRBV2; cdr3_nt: TGTGCCAACCCAGCAGGGGAGCAAGAGACCCAGTACTTC; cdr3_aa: CANPAGEQETQYF
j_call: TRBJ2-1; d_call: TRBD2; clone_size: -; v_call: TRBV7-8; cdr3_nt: TGTGTCAGCAGCCCTAGACTAGCGGGATTAAACAATGAGCAGTTCTTC; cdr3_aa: CVSSPRLAGLNNEQFF
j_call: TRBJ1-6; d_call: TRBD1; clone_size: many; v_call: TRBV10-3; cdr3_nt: TGTGCCATCAGCAACCGGGACAGGGGAAATTCACCCCTCCACTTT; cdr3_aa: CAISNRDRGNSPLHF
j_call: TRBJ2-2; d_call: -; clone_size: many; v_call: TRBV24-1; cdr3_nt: TGTGCCAGAGAGGCCAGTGGGGCCGGGGAGCTGTTTTTT; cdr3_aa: CAREASGAGELFF
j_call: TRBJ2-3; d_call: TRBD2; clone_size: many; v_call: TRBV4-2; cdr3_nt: TGTGCCAGCAGCCAAGATTTAACAAGGGGAGGGGGCACAGATACGCAGTATTTT; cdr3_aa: CASSQDLTRGGGTDTQYF
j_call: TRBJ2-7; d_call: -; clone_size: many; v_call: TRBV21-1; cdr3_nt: TGTGCCAGCAGCAAACAGGGGGACCGCGAGCAGTACTTC; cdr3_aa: CASSKQGDREQYF
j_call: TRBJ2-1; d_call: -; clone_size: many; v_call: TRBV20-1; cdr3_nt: TGCAGTGCCACCCCCCGCGGAGGGATGGCCTCCTACAATGAGCAGTTCTTC; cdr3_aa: CSATPRGGMASYNEQFF
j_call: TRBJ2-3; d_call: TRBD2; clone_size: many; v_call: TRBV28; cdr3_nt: TGTGCCAGCAGTTTAAATCAGGATCTAGCGGAGCTCGATTTT; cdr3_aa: CASSLNQDLAELDF
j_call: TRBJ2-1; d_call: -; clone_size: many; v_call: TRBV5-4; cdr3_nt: TGTGCCAGCAGCTTCTTAGCCCTGGATGAGCAGTTCTTC; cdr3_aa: CASSFLALDEQFF
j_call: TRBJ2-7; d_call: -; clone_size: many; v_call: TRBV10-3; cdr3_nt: TGTGCCATCAGATTTGGGGCGGACTCCTACGAGCGGCAGTACTTC; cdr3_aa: CAIRFGADSYERQYF
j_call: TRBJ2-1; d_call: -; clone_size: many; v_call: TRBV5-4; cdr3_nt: TGTGCCAGCAGCTTGTTCCCGGGAACCGGCGGGGCGGGATGGGACAATGAGCAGTTCTTC; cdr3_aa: CASSLFPGTGGAGWDNEQFF
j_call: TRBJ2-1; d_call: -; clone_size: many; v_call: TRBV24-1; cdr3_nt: TGTGCCACGGGGGACTGGGTGGGTGAGCAGTTCTTC; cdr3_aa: CATGDWVGEQFF
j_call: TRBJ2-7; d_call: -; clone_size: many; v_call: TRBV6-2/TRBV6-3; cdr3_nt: TGTGCCAGCAGTTACGGGGATGTTCCAGGAACGATCTCCTACGAGCAGTACTTC; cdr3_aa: CASSYGDVPGTISYEQYF
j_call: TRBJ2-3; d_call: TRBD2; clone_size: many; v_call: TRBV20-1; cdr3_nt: TGCAGTGCTAGAGGCTCTAGCGGATGGACTTTCACAGATACGCAGTATTTT; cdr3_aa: CSARGSSGWTFTDTQYF
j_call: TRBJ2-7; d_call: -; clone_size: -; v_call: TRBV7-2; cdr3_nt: TGTGCCAGCAGCCCAGAAATCGGGGGCTACGAGCAGTACTTC; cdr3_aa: CASSPEIGGYEQYF
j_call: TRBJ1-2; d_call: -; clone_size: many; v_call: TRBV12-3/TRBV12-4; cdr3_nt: TGTGCCAGCAGTCCCGACCGACTATTCGGTGCTAACTATGGCTACACCTTC; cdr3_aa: CASSPDRLFGANYGYTF
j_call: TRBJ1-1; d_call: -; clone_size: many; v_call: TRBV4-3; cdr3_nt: TGCGCCAGCAGCCAAGAGCCGGGTGGGGAATATAAAGCTTTCTTT; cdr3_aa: CASSQEPGGEYKAFF
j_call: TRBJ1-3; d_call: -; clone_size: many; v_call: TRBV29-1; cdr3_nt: TGCAGCGTGGATCAGGGCGGCACCATATATTTT; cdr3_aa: CSVDQGGTIYF
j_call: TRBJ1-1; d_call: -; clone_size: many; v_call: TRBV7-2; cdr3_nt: TGTGCCAGCAGCTTAGCCCGGGGGGGGAACACTGAAGCTTTCTTT; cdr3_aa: CASSLARGGNTEAFF
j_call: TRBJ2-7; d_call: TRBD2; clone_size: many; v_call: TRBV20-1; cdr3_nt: TGCAGTGCTAGAGCGGGAGGGTTGTACGAGCAGTACTTC; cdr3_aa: CSARAGGLYEQYF
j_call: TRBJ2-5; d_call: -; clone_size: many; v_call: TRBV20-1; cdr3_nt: TGCAGTGCTCCCCCCCCGGGGGAGGAGACCCAGTACTTC; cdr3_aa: CSAPPPGEETQYF
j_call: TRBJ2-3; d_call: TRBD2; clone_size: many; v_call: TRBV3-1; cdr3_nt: TGTGCCAGCAGCCGGCTCCCTAGCGGCACCACAGATACGCAGTATTTT; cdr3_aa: CASSRLPSGTTDTQYF
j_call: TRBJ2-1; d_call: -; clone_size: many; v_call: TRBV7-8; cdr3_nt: TGTGCCAGCAGCTTCGACCCCGACAATGAGCAGTTCTTC; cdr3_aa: CASSFDPDNEQFF
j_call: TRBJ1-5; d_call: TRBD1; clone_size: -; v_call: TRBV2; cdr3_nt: TGTGCCAGCAGTTCCGGGACAGGGGGCCGACAGCCCCAGCATTTT; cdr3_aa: CASSSGTGGRQPQHF
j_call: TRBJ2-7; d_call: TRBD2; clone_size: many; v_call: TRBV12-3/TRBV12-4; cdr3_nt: TGTGCCAGCAGTGGGGAGGGTACCTACGAGCAGTACTTC; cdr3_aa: CASSGEGTYEQYF
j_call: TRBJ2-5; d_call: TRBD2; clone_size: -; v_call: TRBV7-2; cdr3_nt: TGTGCCAGCAGCTTAAGGCTAGCGGGAGGGGGGGAGACCCAGTACTTC; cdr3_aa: CASSLRLAGGGETQYF
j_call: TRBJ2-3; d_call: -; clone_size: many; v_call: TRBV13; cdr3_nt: TGTGCCAGCAGCCCCCGGGACGGTAGATACGCGCAGTATTTT; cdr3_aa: CASSPRDGRYAQYF
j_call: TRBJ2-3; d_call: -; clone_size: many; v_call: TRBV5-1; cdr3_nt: TGCGCCAGCAGCTTGAGACCGGCGGATACGCAGTATTTT; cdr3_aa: CASSLRPADTQYF
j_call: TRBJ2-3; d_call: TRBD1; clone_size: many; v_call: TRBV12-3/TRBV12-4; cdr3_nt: TGTGCCAGCACCACGAGAGACAGGGCCACAGATACGCAGTATTTT; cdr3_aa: CASTTRDRATDTQYF
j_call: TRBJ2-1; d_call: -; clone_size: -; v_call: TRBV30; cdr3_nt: TGTGCCTGGAGCCCCAGGGAAAATGAGCAGTTCTTC; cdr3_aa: CAWSPRENEQFF
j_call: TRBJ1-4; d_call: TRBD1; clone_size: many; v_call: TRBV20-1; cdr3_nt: TGCAGTGCTAGGGACAGGACTTCAACTAATGAAAAACTGTTTTTT; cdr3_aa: CSARDRTSTNEKLFF
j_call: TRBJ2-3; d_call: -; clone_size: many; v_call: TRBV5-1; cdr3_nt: TGCGCCAGCAGAACGGCTGCAGGGACGGTGGCAGATACGCAGTATTTT; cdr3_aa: CASRTAAGTVADTQYF
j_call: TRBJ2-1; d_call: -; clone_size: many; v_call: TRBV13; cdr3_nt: TGTGCCAGCAGCTTAGAAATCGGAAAAGGGCAGTTCTTC; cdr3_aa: CASSLEIGKGQFF